This TCR beta chain was found in a study of blood T cells in healthy people across ages. General study points: Both naive CD4+ cell counts and diversity were greater in long-lived donors than in aged donors. Roughly linear age-related decline in beta diversity appeared, significant by age about 37. Without sorted subsets, naive and antigen-experienced compartments could not be conclusively compared.

In this sample, this clonotype turned up once. Antigen specificity is unknown. CDR3 length: 15 amino acids. Per germline, CDR1 SGHTA and CDR2 FQGTGA. Deletions cut 5 bases from V and 2 bases from J, with 14 bases between. Then a second PCR, running about 6 to 12 cycles, was carried out with a sample-barcoded 5' primer and a J-beta primer mix. Each cDNA molecule, via a template-switch adaptor with 12 random nucleotides, was tagged. MiXCR, run by TCRdb on the 5' RACE reads, gives a single entry per CDR3 protein. The repertoire holds 800,000 or so distinct CDR3 sequences, with around two thirds as singletons.

The V call is TRBV7-3, the J call TRBJ2-3, with D perhaps matching TRBD1 or TRBD2 (5 bases each). Sequenced input: blood. This clonotype was sampled from a man younger than 45 in good health. The CDR3 spells CASSLEGPPTDTQYF. CDR3 coding DNA: TGTGCCAGCAGCCTCGAGGGGCCTCCCACAGATACGCAGTATTTT.